This T cell receptor beta chain was captured by sequencing in a study of OX40 agonist ivuxolimab in advanced cancers. At the level of the study: Patient treatment consisted of intravenous ivuxolimab administration every 2 weeks at 0.01 to 10 mg/kg. Each dose-escalation patient presented with hepatocellular carcinoma, melanoma, renal cell or head and neck cancer.

Libraries were prepared by immunoSEQ multiplex PCR; TCRdb keeps only in-frame clonotypes and omits some of them. The sample consists of roughly 50,000 clones, 87% of them appearing once. Exclusion applied to patients with autoimmune disease history or systemic immunosuppression. The receptor's source is an adult with an advanced solid tumor such as melanoma, head and neck, liver or kidney cancer. Sample: CD4+ or CD8+ T cells sorted from blood, taken in a trial of the OX40 agonist ivuxolimab.

CDR3 sequence: CASSYLTELFF. CDR3 coding DNA: TGTGCCAGCAGCTATTTGACGGAGCTGTTTTTT. The V gene is TRBV6-6, the J gene TRBJ2-2, with D uncertain. V was shortened by 6 bases and J by 10 bases, with 9 bases between the two germline ends. Germline V gene lookup returns CDR1 MNHNY and CDR2 SVGAGI (reference sequence). The CDR3 length is 11 residues.